The 26 T cell receptor beta chains listed next were all sequenced from one sample in a study of T cell responses to AZD1222 COVID-19 vaccine. TCRdb's copy holds only in-frame clones and misses some; the assay was immunoSEQ multiplex PCR. The table includes around 190,000 clones, more than 85% detected once. The material was peripheral blood, obtained 28 days after the second AZD1222 dose. The receptors were gathered from an adult who received the AZD1222 COVID-19 vaccine.

J is TRBJ1-5 and V is TRBV6-5; 9 positions match TRBD1. J gave up 5 bases and V 10 bases, and 6 bases lay outside the gene matches. The CDR3 runs to 13 residues. Germline CDR1 is MNHEY and CDR2 is SVGAGI. The CDR3 nucleotides read TGTGCCACCCTGAGGACAGGGGATCAGCCCCAGCATTTT. As protein: CATLRTGDQPQHF.

The chain is built from TRBV11-2 and TRBJ2-1; 8 positions match TRBD2. The CDR3 runs 14 residues. The germline V gene encodes CDR1 SGHAT and CDR2 FQNNGV. V gave up 1 base and J gave up 7 bases; unmatched junction bases: 3. The CDR3 coding sequence is TGTGCCAGCAGCTTAGCGGGAGGGCCGAATGAGCAGTTCTTC. Protein product: CASSLAGGPNEQFF.

The chain employs TRBV19 and TRBJ1-2; 7 bases are shared with TRBD1. V trimming: 2 bases; J trimming: 1 base; junction bases outside the gene matches: 7. The germline V gene encodes CDR1 LNHDA and CDR2 SQIVND (reference sequence). The CDR3 has 16 amino acids. CDR3 sequence reads: CASSILSGTVNYGYTF. As DNA, the CDR3 is TGTGCCAGTAGTATATTATCCGGGACAGTTAACTATGGCTACACCTTC.

The count of this clone is one. The chain recombines TRBV9 with TRBJ2-7, with 10 bases that match TRBD1. The germline V gene encodes CDR1 SGDLS and CDR2 YYNGEE. The J segment lost 5 bases and the V segment lost 4 bases, leaving 9 bases of the junction unmatched. The CDR3 sequence is 15 residues long. DNA for the CDR3: TGTGCCAGCAGCAGGGAGGGACAGGGGAAGCACGAGCAGTACTTC. Its protein is CASSREGQGKHEQYF.

The chain couples TRBV10-3 to TRBJ2-5; 8 bases fit TRBD2. Germline values: CDR1 ENHRY, CDR2 SYGVKD. The CDR3 is 13 amino acids. The V gene end was trimmed by 10 bases and the J gene end by 5 bases; junction bases not matched to a gene: 9. The CDR3 DNA is TGTGCCACCCGGGAGGGGGAGATGGAGACCCAGTACTTC. Its protein is CATREGEMETQYF.

The chain has TRBV14 and TRBJ1-2; tentative D call: TRBD1 (6 bases). Trimming took off 6 bases at V and 2 bases at J, with 16 bases between the two ends. Germline CDR1 SGHDN, CDR2 FVKESK. The length of the CDR3 is 15 residues. This chain's CDR3 is CASSRGPGTNYGYTF. The CDR3 bases are TGTGCCAGCAGTCGAGGACCGGGGACAAACTATGGCTACACCTTC.

The chain joins TRBV7-8 to TRBJ2-1; D uncertain. The germline V and J ends were trimmed by 6 bases and 7 bases, with 13 bases remaining between them. Germline V gives CDR1 SGHVS, CDR2 FQNEAQ. The CDR3 loop spans 13 amino acids. CDR3 nucleotides: TGTGCCAGCAGGCTTTTTCAGGCTAATGAGCAGTTCTTC. As protein: CASRLFQANEQFF.

This sequence joins TRBV27 and TRBJ2-2; 8 positions agree with TRBD2. The CDR3 totals 17 residues. Unmatched junction bases numbered 17, after V lost 10 bases and J lost 4 bases. Germline values: CDR1 MNHEY, CDR2 SMNVEV (reference sequence). The CDR3 bases are TGTGCCACCTCTAGCGGGTCCAAGGGCCCACGCACCGGGGAGCTGTTTTTT. It encodes CATSSGSKGPRTGELFF.

V is TRBV10-2 and J is TRBJ1-1; tentatively, D is TRBD1 (6 bases). V lost 6 bases to trimming and J lost 5 bases, with 10 bases between them. In germline, CDR1 is WSHSY, CDR2 SAAADI. The CDR3 length is 12 residues. The DNA of the CDR3 is TGCGCCAGCAGGTCTCAGGGGACTGAAGCTTTCTTT. This translates into CASRSQGTEAFF.

This clone was counted once. The V gene is TRBV7-3, the J gene TRBJ2-5; maybe TRBD2 (6 bases). Germline V gives CDR1 SGHTA, CDR2 FQGTGA. Trimming removed 5 bases at V and 5 bases at J, with 12 bases between. This CDR3 contains 13 residues. CDR3 sequence (DNA): TGTGCCAGCAGCCCTCGGGGGAGGGAGACCCAGTACTTC. It encodes CASSPRGRETQYF.

The chain joins TRBV5-1 to TRBJ1-4, with D tentatively TRBD1 (6 bases). Germline V gene data show CDR1 as SGHRS and CDR2 as YFSETQ. The CDR3 covers 15 residues. V was pared by 4 bases and J by 6 bases, with 16 bases between. CDR3 residues: CASSISGVSHEKLFF. In DNA form, the CDR3 reads TGCGCCAGCAGCATATCAGGGGTCTCGCATGAAAAACTGTTTTTT.

The chain is built from TRBV4-3 and TRBJ2-2; tentative D call: TRBD1 (6 bases). CDR3 length: 16 residues. Germline CDR1 is LGHNA and CDR2 is YSLEER. V was pared by 0 bases and J by 1 base, with 9 bases between. The DNA for the CDR3 is TGCGCCAGCAGCCAAGATGGGACACAGAACACCGGGGAGCTGTTTTTT. As protein: CASSQDGTQNTGELFF.

As to this clone: Other DNA sequences within the sample encode an identical CDR3. This chain joins TRBV5-8 and TRBJ1-3; TRBD1 matches 7 bases. Germline CDR1 is SGHTS and CDR2 is YDEGEE. After removal of 2 bases from V and 0 bases from J, the junction contained 2 bases not matched to a gene. CDR3 length equals 15 residues. DNA for the CDR3: TGTGCCAGCAGCTTACGGACAGGCTCTGGAAACACCATATATTTT. This gives the protein CASSLRTGSGNTIYF.

Comments on this clone: Distinct nucleotide sequences in the sample also encode this CDR3. This rearrangement joins TRBV5-1 to TRBJ2-1; 8 nucleotides match TRBD2. The CDR3 covers 15 residues. V was clipped by 3 bases and J by 0 bases; unmatched bases: 2. Germline V CDR1 and CDR2: SGHRS, YFSETQ. CDR3 DNA: TGCGCCAGCAGCTCCAGCGGGAGCTCCTACAATGAGCAGTTCTTC. This gives the protein CASSSSGSSYNEQFF.

This rearrangement joins TRBV6-5 to TRBJ1-2, with D possibly being TRBD1 (5 bases). The CDR3 runs 15 residues. The ends were cut back, 6 bases at V and 4 bases at J, with 18 bases in the middle. Germline-derived CDR1 and CDR2 are MNHEY and SVGAGI. CDR3: CASSRKSYGTYGYTF. CDR3 DNA sequence: TGTGCCAGCAGCAGAAAATCCTACGGGACCTATGGCTACACCTTC.

The rearrangement links TRBV3-1 (or the pseudogene TRBV3-2) to TRBJ2-2, with a tentative D call TRBD1 (7 bases). Between the trimmed V and J ends, which lost 4 bases and 6 bases, there was a span of 21 bases. Germline assignment: CDR1 LGHDT and CDR2 YNNKEL (reference sequence). CDR3 length: 17 amino acids. The CDR3 DNA reads TGTGCCAGCAGCCCACAGGGATCTCCAGGGGGGCCCGGGGAGCTGTTTTTT. Residues: CASSPQGSPGGPGELFF.

The genes are TRBV29-1 and TRBJ1-4; 8 bases agree with TRBD1. CDR3 length: 13 amino acids. With V trimmed by 5 bases and J by 9 bases, 8 bases remained unmatched. Germline loops: CDR1 SQVTM, CDR2 ANQGSEA. The CDR3 DNA reads TGCAGCGTTCGTAGTGGACAGGGCCAAAAACTGTTTTTT. Its protein product is CSVRSGQGQKLFF.

The chain couples TRBV6-1 to TRBJ1-5; D is possibly TRBD1 (5 bases). Germline lookup yields CDR1 MNHNS and CDR2 SASEGT. With 0 bases removed from V and 3 bases from J, the gap between germline ends came to 15 bases. The CDR3 covers 17 residues. As DNA, the CDR3 is TGTGCCAGCAGTGAAGCAGGAGGTCGGGGGGTCAATCAGCCCCAGCATTTT. It yields the protein CASSEAGGRGVNQPQHF.

A remark on this clone: The sample has other DNA sequences that encode this CDR3 too. The J gene is TRBJ1-2, the V gene TRBV11-2; D perhaps matches TRBD1 (6 bases). V was trimmed by 1 base and J by 4 bases, leaving 10 bases between them. CDR3 size: 14 residues. The germline CDR1 and CDR2 sequences are SGHAT and FQNNGV. The CDR3 protein is CASSLVGAGYGYTF. The CDR3 DNA reads TGTGCCAGCAGCTTAGTGGGGGCTGGCTATGGCTACACCTTC.

This clone occurred once. The chain links TRBV9 to TRBJ2-1; TRBD2 aligns across 10 bases. CDR1 and CDR2 from the germline V gene are SGDLS and YYNGEE. J was trimmed by 4 bases and V by 4 bases; bases with no gene match: 11. This CDR3 has 17 residues. CDR3 nucleotide sequence: TGTGCCAGCAGCCTGGACTTAGCGGGGGGAAAGTACAATGAGCAGTTCTTC. This encodes CASSLDLAGGKYNEQFF.

This rearrangement joins TRBV30 to TRBJ1-5, with D unclear. CDR3 size: 14 residues. V lost 0 bases to trimming and J lost 4 bases, with 10 bases between them. Germline V gene sequence: CDR1 GTSNPN, CDR2 SVGIG (reference sequence). The CDR3: CAWSVNGRNQPQHF. DNA for the CDR3: TGTGCCTGGAGTGTAAATGGGAGGAATCAGCCCCAGCATTTT.

With regard to this clone: The germline gene is not matched at one end of the junction; a read error may be the cause. The rearrangement uses TRBV7-2 and TRBJ2-7; TRBD1 agrees at 8 bases. The CDR3 covers 13 residues. CDR1 SGHTA and CDR2 FQGNSA come from the germline V gene. CDR3 residues: CASSSRRQGAVRF. CDR3 DNA sequence: TGTGCCAGCAGCTCGAGACGCCAGGGGGCTGTCCGATTC.

The V call is TRBV18, the J call TRBJ1-5; D is perhaps TRBD1 (6 bases). CDR1 is KGHSH and CDR2 is LQKENI in the germline V gene. CDR3 length: 20 amino acids. Trimming pared 4 bases from V and 0 bases from J, leaving 25 bases between. CDR3 nucleotides: TGTGCCAGCTCACTCCCCCCCGAATCTAGGGGGGTCCTTAGCAATCAGCCCCAGCATTTT. It codes for CASSLPPESRGVLSNQPQHF.

This rearrangement joins TRBV27 to TRBJ2-1; a possible D gene is TRBD2 (6 bases). The germline CDR1 and CDR2 sequences are MNHEY and SMNVEV (reference sequence). The CDR3 sequence is 15 residues long. With 7 bases removed from V and 1 base from J, the gap between germline ends came to 14 bases. CDR3 residues: CASTYRDSSYNEQFF. As DNA, the CDR3 is TGTGCCAGCACCTACCGGGACTCGTCCTACAATGAGCAGTTCTTC.

This chain uses TRBV5-6 with TRBJ2-7, with D unclear. The CDR3 length is 11 residues. V was clipped by 0 bases and J by 4 bases, with 2 bases between them. Germline loops: CDR1 SGHDT, CDR2 YYEEEE. In DNA form, the CDR3 reads TGTGCCAGCAGCTTGGATTACGAGCAGTACTTC. It yields the protein CASSLDYEQYF.

This CDR3 reads CASSQDRYQDGYTF. The DNA for the CDR3 is TGCGCCAGCAGCCAAGACCGGTACCAAGATGGCTACACCTTC. V gene TRBV4-3 combines with J gene TRBJ1-2, with no clear D. Germline V gene lookup returns CDR1 LGHNA and CDR2 YSLEER. There are 14 residues in the CDR3. Trimming pared 0 bases from V and 6 bases from J, leaving 11 bases between.